This T cell receptor (beta chain) was identified during a study of blood T cells in healthy people across ages. Details on this clonotype: Its antigen remains unidentified.

CDR3 size: 15 residues. The V end was cut by 0 bases, the J end by 7 bases, with 15 bases between. The germline CDR1 and CDR2 sequences are MNHEY and SVGAGI. The second PCR ran roughly 6 to 11 cycles with a sample-barcoded 5' primer and J-beta primers. TCRdb reprocessed the 5' RACE reads via MiXCR and lists one record per CDR3 protein. Among roughly 1,800,000 distinct CDR3 sequences, around 50% were seen once, and the ten largest hold over 2%. General observations from the study: Both naive CD4+ cell counts and diversity were greater in long-lived donors than in aged donors. In these data, TCR beta diversity tracked strongly with naive T cell percentage. TCR beta diversity per million T cells fell roughly linearly with age.

The sample was blood. The clonotype originates from a middle-aged woman in good health. The chain is built from TRBV6-5 and TRBJ2-5; D call uncertain. The CDR3 DNA reads as TGTGCCAGCAGTTACTCGACGGAGTACCCCGGGACCCAGTACTTC. It specifies CASSYSTEYPGTQYF.